Below, 30 T cell receptor beta chains from the same sample are listed, as sequenced in a study of cytomegalovirus exposure and HLA in healthy donors. Researchers ran the PCR with 60 Vbeta and 13 Jbeta primers. TCRdb keeps only in-frame clones here, not all; method: immunoSEQ multiplex PCR. The table includes 200,000 to 250,000 clones, under 90% detected once. Source material: PBMCs. These receptors came from a human donor in good health.

The chain carries TRBV29-1 and TRBJ2-2; D is perhaps TRBD2 (5 bases). V shed 4 bases and J shed 2 bases, with 11 bases lying between them. Germline V CDR1 and CDR2: SQVTM, ANQGSEA. This CDR3 region has 14 residues. For the CDR3, the DNA is TGCAGCGTTGTATTAACTAGAAACACCGGGGAGCTGTTTTTT. Translating gives CSVVLTRNTGELFF.

Notes on this clone: The identical CDR3 is also encoded by other nucleotide sequences in the sample. The rearrangement links TRBV4-2 to TRBJ2-7; D is undetermined. Deletions cut 1 base from V and 0 bases from J, with 7 bases between. This CDR3 has 14 residues. Germline-derived CDR1 and CDR2 are LGHNA and YNFKEQ. For the CDR3, the DNA is TGTGCCAGCAGCCAAGCGGGTGACTCCTACGAGCAGTACTTC. The encoded protein is CASSQAGDSYEQYF.

The gene calls are TRBV7-2 and TRBJ2-5, with TRBD2 matching 7 bases. CDR3 length equals 13 residues. V gave up 6 bases and J gave up 5 bases; unmatched junction bases: 6. Germline loops: CDR1 SGHTA, CDR2 FQGNSA. The CDR3 region has the DNA TGTGCCAGCAGTCGGACTAGGACGGAGACCCAGTACTTC. Its translation: CASSRTRTETQYF.

This clone turned up a few times. The genes are TRBV11-2 and TRBJ2-1, with 8 bases identical to TRBD2. The CDR3 spans 15 residues. Trimming at V came to 4 bases and at J to 4 bases, leaving 6 bases not matched to a gene. In germline, CDR1 is SGHAT, CDR2 FQNNGV. The DNA of the CDR3 is TGTGCCAGCAGCTATGGGACTAGGTGGTACAATGAGCAGTTCTTC. This sequence encodes CASSYGTRWYNEQFF. Using reference TRBV11-2 and TRBJ2-1 for the parts outside the CDR3, the full variable domain is EAGVAQSPRYKIIEKRQSVAFWCNPISGHATLYWYQQILGQGPKLLIQFQNNGVVDDSQLPKDRFSAERLKGVDSTLKIQPAKLEDSAVYLCASSYGTRWYNEQFFGPGTRLTVL.

This chain connects TRBV5-1 to TRBJ1-1, with D uncertain. Germline V gene lookup returns CDR1 SGHRS and CDR2 YFSETQ. This CDR3 comprises 13 residues. V shed 2 bases and J shed 1 base, with 6 bases lying between them. CDR3: CASSFTRNTEAFF. The CDR3, as DNA: TGCGCCAGCAGCTTCACTCGGAACACTGAAGCTTTCTTT.

CDR3 region: CASSVELAPGIETQYF. The CDR3 DNA follows: TGTGCCAGCAGCGTAGAATTAGCTCCGGGGATAGAGACCCAGTACTTC. This sequence joins TRBV9 and TRBJ2-5, with D possibly TRBD2 on 5 matching bases. Trimming took 0 bases from V and 4 from J, leaving 16 bases between them. Germline lookup yields CDR1 SGDLS and CDR2 YYNGEE. The CDR3 length is 16 residues. Full variable domain (remainder filled in from reference TRBV9 and TRBJ2-5): DSGVTQTPKHLITATGQRVTLRCSPRSGDLSVYWYQQSLDQGLQFLIQYYNGEERAKGNILERFSAQQFPDLHSELNLSSLELGDSALYFCASSVELAPGIETQYFGPGTRLLVL.

The rearrangement uses TRBV18 and TRBJ2-7; TRBD1 matches 7 bases. In germline, CDR1 is KGHSH, CDR2 LQKENI. J lost 4 bases, V lost 8 bases, and 8 bases had no gene match. This CDR3 is built from 13 residues. Here the CDR3 reads CASKRQGPYEQYF. The CDR3, as DNA: TGTGCCAGCAAACGACAGGGACCTTACGAGCAGTACTTC.

This clone was observed once. The chain links TRBV1 to TRBJ2-1; the table names TRBD2, a call not compared with the DNA. TRBV1 is flagged as a pseudogene. CDR3 length equals 16 residues. The CDR3: CTSSQVNGRAYNEQFF. DNA of the CDR3: TGCACCAGCAGCCAAGTGAACGGGAGGGCCTACAATGAGCAGTTCTTC.

The genes are TRBV5-1 and TRBJ2-7; 9 bases fit TRBD1. V shed 1 base, J shed 6 bases, and the junction held 11 bases outside the gene matches. This CDR3 is built from 16 residues. The germline gives CDR1 SGHRS, CDR2 YFSETQ. The DNA of the CDR3 is TGCGCCAGCAGCTTGAGGTCCCAAGGACAGGGGCCCGAGCAGTACTTC. Protein product: CASSLRSQGQGPEQYF.

This CDR3 reads CASSRIDGEGGYTF. The CDR3 DNA is TGTGCCAGCAGCCGTATCGATGGGGAGGGGGGCTACACCTTC. The chain recombines TRBV5-4 with TRBJ1-2, with D perhaps TRBD1 (5 bases). Germline CDR1 SGHNT, CDR2 YYREEE (reference sequence). V gave up 4 bases and J gave up 8 bases, with 18 bases separating them. There are 14 residues in the CDR3.

The V and J genes are TRBV28 and TRBJ2-1, with a tentative D call TRBD1 (6 bases). In germline, CDR1 is MDHEN, CDR2 SYDVKM. Trimming removed 3 bases from V and 0 bases from J, with 24 bases in between. This CDR3 contains 20 residues. The CDR3 sequence is CASSFLRISDSILSYNEQFF. The CDR3 coding sequence is TGTGCCAGCAGTTTTCTCCGTATATCGGACAGCATTCTCTCCTACAATGAGCAGTTCTTC.

The V call is TRBV10-3, the J call TRBJ1-5, with TRBD1 identical over 10 bases. The CDR3 runs to 14 residues. Germline V gene sequence: CDR1 ENHRY, CDR2 SYGVKD. The junction had 3 bases not matched to a gene; V was cut back by 6 bases and J by 4 bases. The CDR3: CAISPDRGNQPQHF. The CDR3 DNA follows: TGTGCCATCAGCCCGGACAGGGGGAATCAGCCCCAGCATTTT.

Turning to this clone: The germline gene is not matched at one end of the junction; a read error may be the cause. CDR3 amino acids: CSSRDRLAGASYNEQFF. The CDR3 DNA is TGTTCCAGCAGAGATAGACTAGCGGGAGCATCCTACAATGAGCAGTTCTTC. The chain employs TRBV7-9 and TRBJ2-1; TRBD2 matches at 12 bases. This CDR3 is 17 amino acids long. Germline CDR1 SEHNR, CDR2 FQNEAQ (reference sequence).

The chain joins TRBV5-1 to TRBJ2-1; 7 bases map to TRBD2. The germline V gene encodes CDR1 SGHRS and CDR2 YFSETQ. Trimming cost V 3 bases and J 0 bases; bases outside gene matches: 3. The CDR3 runs 15 residues. CDR3 in amino acids: CASSWEGYSYNEQFF. The CDR3 bases are TGCGCCAGCAGCTGGGAGGGCTACTCCTACAATGAGCAGTTCTTC. The whole variable domain, filled in from reference TRBV5-1 and TRBJ2-1, reads KAGVTQTPRYLIKTRGQQVTLSCSPISGHRSVSWYQQTPGQGLQFLFEYFSETQRNKGNFPGRFSGRQFSNSRSEMNVSTLELGDSALYLCASSWEGYSYNEQFFGPGTRLTVL.

The chain joins TRBV25-1 to TRBJ2-4; TRBD1 is a possible D gene (6 bases). This CDR3 region has 18 residues. Trimming left V 5 bases short and J 0 bases short, with 20 bases between. Germline CDR1 MGHDK, CDR2 SYGVNS. CDR3 DNA sequence: TGTGCCAGCAGTAGCCTGCCAGGGGCCCATATAGCCAAAAACATTCAGTACTTC. Protein sequence: CASSSLPGAHIAKNIQYF.

The J gene is TRBJ1-1, the V gene TRBV9; 8 bases are shared with TRBD1. This CDR3 contains 15 residues. Looked up from germline, CDR1 is SGDLS and CDR2 is YYNGEE. V shed 0 bases, J shed 1 base, and the junction held 2 bases outside the gene matches. The CDR3 is CASSVDGQGNTEAFF. Here the CDR3 DNA reads TGTGCCAGCAGCGTAGATGGACAGGGGAACACTGAAGCTTTCTTT.

The chain recombines TRBV30 with TRBJ2-7; 9 positions match TRBD2. The length of the CDR3 is 18 residues. Per germline, CDR1 GTSNPN and CDR2 SVGIG (reference sequence). J gave up 0 bases and V 0 bases, and 12 bases lay outside the gene matches. The CDR3 DNA sequence: TGTGCCTGGAGTGTTGGCGGGAGGGCACGCGTTTACTCCTACGAGCAGTACTTC. It codes for CAWSVGGRARVYSYEQYF.

On this clone: One end of the junction does not line up with germline, which may come from a read error. The CDR3 DNA sequence: TGTTCCAGCAGCCCCCGGGTGGGCGAGCAGTACTTC. It specifies CSSSPRVGEQYF. The V and J genes are TRBV7-9 and TRBJ2-7; D is unclear. The germline V gene encodes CDR1 SEHNR and CDR2 FQNEAQ (reference sequence). The CDR3 is 12 residues long.

DNA for the CDR3: TGTGCCAGCAGCTTTGGGGCGTCAGGGGTTAGCTACACCTTC. It yields the protein CASSFGASGVSYTF. The chain couples TRBV13 to TRBJ1-2; TRBD1 is a possible D gene (6 bases). The CDR3 has 14 residues. Between the trimmed V and J ends, which lost 3 bases and 9 bases, there was a span of 17 bases. Germline CDR1 PRHDT, CDR2 FYEKMQ (reference sequence).

This chain uses TRBV9 with TRBJ2-2; TRBD1 agrees at 9 bases. The CDR3 covers 21 residues. Per germline, CDR1 SGDLS and CDR2 YYNGEE. V shed 4 bases and J 2 bases; nucleotides not matched to a gene: 21. Here the CDR3 reads CASSLRSPRTTGGYNTGELFF. The DNA of the CDR3 is TGTGCCAGCAGCTTGCGCAGCCCCAGGACGACAGGGGGGTATAACACCGGGGAGCTGTTTTTT.

The chain carries TRBV9 and TRBJ2-4, with D possibly being TRBD2 (6 bases). CDR3 length: 14 amino acids. CDR1 is SGDLS and CDR2 is YYNGEE in the germline V gene. Trimming cost V 2 bases and J 8 bases, with 14 bases left between them. The CDR3 reads CASSVGRGRDIQYF. The CDR3 DNA is TGTGCCAGCAGCGTCGGGCGGGGCAGGGACATTCAGTACTTC.

V usage is TRBV5-4 and J usage is TRBJ2-1; the match to TRBD2 covers 11 bases. The V gene end was trimmed by 2 bases and the J gene end by 7 bases; junction bases not matched to a gene: 5. Germline V gene sequence: CDR1 SGHNT, CDR2 YYREEE (reference sequence). This CDR3 comprises 15 residues. The CDR3 reads CASSFIAGGTNEQFF. The CDR3, as DNA: TGTGCCAGCAGCTTTATAGCGGGAGGGACGAATGAGCAGTTCTTC.

The chain is built from TRBV2 and TRBJ1-4, with 9 bases identical to TRBD1. With V trimmed by 8 bases and J by 5 bases, 3 bases remained unmatched. The CDR3 is made up of 13 amino acids. Germline CDR1 is SNHLY and CDR2 is FYNNEI. DNA for the CDR3: TGTGCCAGCCGCGGGACAGGGAATGAAAAACTGTTTTTT. Encoded protein: CASRGTGNEKLFF.

The V gene is TRBV5-1, the J gene TRBJ1-1; possibly TRBD1 for D (6 bases). The CDR3 is 17 amino acids. Germline V gives CDR1 SGHRS, CDR2 YFSETQ. Deletions cut 0 bases from V and 1 base from J, with 16 bases between. This CDR3 reads CASSLEGGRYANTEAFF. The CDR3 DNA reads TGCGCCAGCAGCTTGGAAGGGGGTCGGTACGCGAACACTGAAGCTTTCTTT.

This rearrangement joins TRBV5-5 to TRBJ1-3; D is unresolved. The germline V gene has CDR1 SGHKS and CDR2 YYEKEE (reference sequence). The CDR3 is made up of 14 amino acids. V dropped 4 bases and J dropped 8 bases, with 16 bases sitting between them. The DNA of the CDR3 is TGTGCCAGCAGCAAGAGAAGACCCGGAGACACCATATATTTT. As protein: CASSKRRPGDTIYF. The full variable domain, with the rest looked up from reference TRBV5-5 and TRBJ1-3, is DAGVTQSPTHLIKTRGQQVTLRCSPISGHKSVSWYQQVLGQGPQFIFQYYEKEERGRGNFPDRFSARQFPNYSSELNVNALLLGDSALYLCASSKRRPGDTIYFGEGSWLTVV.

The chain recombines TRBV7-2 with TRBJ2-7, with a weak D call TRBD2 (5 bases). V lost 3 bases, J lost 2 bases, and 14 bases lay in between. The V gene's germline CDR1 is SGHTA and CDR2 FQGNSA. This CDR3 has 15 amino acids. The CDR3 loop reads CASSFSAKGTYEQYF. CDR3 coding DNA: TGTGCCAGCAGCTTTAGCGCCAAGGGCACCTACGAGCAGTACTTC.

This chain connects TRBV5-1 to TRBJ2-5; D call uncertain. Germline loops: CDR1 SGHRS, CDR2 YFSETQ. Deletions cut 1 base from V and 2 bases from J, with 18 bases between. This CDR3 comprises 17 residues. The CDR3 sequence: CASSLIGADTIQETQYF. The CDR3 region has the DNA TGCGCCAGCAGCTTGATAGGTGCGGATACCATACAAGAGACCCAGTACTTC.

The chain combines TRBV15 with TRBJ2-1; 10 bases line up with TRBD2. Trimming removed 0 bases from V and 8 bases from J; junction bases left unmatched: 10. The CDR3 runs 17 residues. Germline V CDR1 and CDR2: LNHNV, YYDKDF (reference sequence). The CDR3 bases are TGTGCCACCAGCAGAGATGGGCCTAGCGGGAGTGGCTATGAGCAGTTCTTC. It translates to CATSRDGPSGSGYEQFF.

On this clone: Other nucleotide sequences in the sample specify the same CDR3. J is TRBJ2-5 and V is TRBV7-3, with 12 nucleotides matching TRBD2. J was trimmed by 4 bases and V by 4 bases; bases with no gene match: 1. The germline V gene encodes CDR1 SGHTA and CDR2 FQGTGA. CDR3 size: 14 residues. In nucleotides, the CDR3 is TGTGCCAGCAGCTCTAGCGGGAGGGCAGAGACCCAGTACTTC. Protein: CASSSSGRAETQYF.

V is TRBV5-8 and J is TRBJ1-1, with 11 nucleotides matching TRBD1. CDR3 size: 16 residues. The trim removed 4 bases at V and 1 base at J, leaving 6 bases unmatched. Germline V CDR1 and CDR2: SGHTS, YDEGEE. CDR3 coding DNA: TGTGCCAGCAGCCCGGGACAGGGGGTTGGGAACACTGAAGCTTTCTTT. It specifies CASSPGQGVGNTEAFF. Full variable domain (rest looked up from reference TRBV5-8 and TRBJ1-1): EAGVTQSPTHLIKTRGQQATLRCSPISGHTSVYWYQQALGLGLQFLLWYDEGEERNRGNFPPRFSGRQFPNYSSELNVNALELEDSALYLCASSPGQGVGNTEAFFGQGTRLTVV.